This T cell receptor beta chain comes out of a study of OX40 agonist ivuxolimab in advanced cancers. The repertoire was sequenced with immunoSEQ multiplex PCR; TCRdb's copy has only in-frame clones and lacks some. The sample carries approximately 46,000 clones, about 80% recorded once. The V end was cut by 5 bases, the J end by 0 bases, with 10 bases between. Germline assignment: CDR1 SGHAT and CDR2 FQNNGV. This CDR3 contains 14 residues. Sequenced here: CD4+ or CD8+ T cells sorted from blood, sampled in a trial of the OX40 agonist ivuxolimab. This TCR came from an adult with an advanced solid tumor such as melanoma, head and neck, liver or kidney cancer. V gene TRBV11-2 combines with J gene TRBJ1-1; no reliable D call. The CDR3 here is CASSGTAVNTEAFF. The DNA of the CDR3 is TGTGCCAGCAGCGGAACGGCCGTGAACACTGAAGCTTTCTTT. Complete variable domain (other parts from reference TRBV11-2 and TRBJ1-1): EAGVAQSPRYKIIEKRQSVAFWCNPISGHATLYWYQQILGQGPKLLIQFQNNGVVDDSQLPKDRFSAERLKGVDSTLKIQPAKLEDSAVYLCASSGTAVNTEAFFGQGTRLTVV.